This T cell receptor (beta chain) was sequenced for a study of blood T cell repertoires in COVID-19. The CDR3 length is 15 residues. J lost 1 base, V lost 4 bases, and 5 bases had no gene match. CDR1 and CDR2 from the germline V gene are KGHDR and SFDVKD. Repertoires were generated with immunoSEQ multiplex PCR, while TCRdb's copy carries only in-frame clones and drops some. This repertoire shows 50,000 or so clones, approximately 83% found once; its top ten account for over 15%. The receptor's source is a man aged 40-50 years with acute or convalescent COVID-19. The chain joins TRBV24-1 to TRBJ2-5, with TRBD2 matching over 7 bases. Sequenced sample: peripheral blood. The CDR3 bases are TGTGCCACCAGTGACCTGGGACTACCCCAAGAGACCCAGTACTTC. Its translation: CATSDLGLPQETQYF.